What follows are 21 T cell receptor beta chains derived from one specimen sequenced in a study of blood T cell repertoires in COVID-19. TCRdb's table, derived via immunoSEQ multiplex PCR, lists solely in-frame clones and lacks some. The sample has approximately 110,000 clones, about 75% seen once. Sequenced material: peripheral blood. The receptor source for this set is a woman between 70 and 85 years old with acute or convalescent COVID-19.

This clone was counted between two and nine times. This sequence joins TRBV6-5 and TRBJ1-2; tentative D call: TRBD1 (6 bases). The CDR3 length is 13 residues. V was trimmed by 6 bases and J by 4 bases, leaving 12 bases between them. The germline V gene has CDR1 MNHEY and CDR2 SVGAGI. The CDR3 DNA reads TGTGCCAGCAGATCACAGGGCCGCTATGGCTACACCTTC. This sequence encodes CASRSQGRYGYTF.

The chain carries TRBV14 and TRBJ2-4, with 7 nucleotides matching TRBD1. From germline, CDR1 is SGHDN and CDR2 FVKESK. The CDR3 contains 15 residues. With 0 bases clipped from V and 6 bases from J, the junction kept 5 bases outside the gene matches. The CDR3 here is CASSQEGGRGNIQYF. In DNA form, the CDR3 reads TGTGCCAGCAGCCAAGAAGGGGGCCGGGGAAACATTCAGTACTTC.

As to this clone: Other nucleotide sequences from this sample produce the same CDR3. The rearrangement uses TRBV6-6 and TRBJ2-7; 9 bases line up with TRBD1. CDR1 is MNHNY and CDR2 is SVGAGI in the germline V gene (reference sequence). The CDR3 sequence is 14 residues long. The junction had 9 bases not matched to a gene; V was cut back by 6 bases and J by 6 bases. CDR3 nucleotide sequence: TGTGCCAGCAGCCAGGGACAGGGCGGAGGCGAGCAGTACTTC. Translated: CASSQGQGGGEQYF.

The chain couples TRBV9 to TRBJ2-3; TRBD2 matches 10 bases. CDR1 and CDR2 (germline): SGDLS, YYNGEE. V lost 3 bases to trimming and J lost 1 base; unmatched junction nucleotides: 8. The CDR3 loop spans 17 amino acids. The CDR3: CASSAASGGLGTDTQYF. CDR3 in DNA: TGTGCCAGCAGCGCCGCTAGCGGGGGCTTGGGCACAGATACGCAGTATTTT.

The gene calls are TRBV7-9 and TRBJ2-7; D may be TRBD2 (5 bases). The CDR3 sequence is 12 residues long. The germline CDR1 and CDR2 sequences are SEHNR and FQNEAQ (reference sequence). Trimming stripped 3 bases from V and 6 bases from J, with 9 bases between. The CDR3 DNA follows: TGTGCCAGCAGCTTTGCCCGGGGCGAGCAGTACTTC. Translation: CASSFARGEQYF.

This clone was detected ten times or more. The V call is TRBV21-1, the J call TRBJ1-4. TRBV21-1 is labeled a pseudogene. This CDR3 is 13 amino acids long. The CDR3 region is CASSKKRWEELFF. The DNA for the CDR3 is TGTGCCAGCAGCAAAAAGAGGTGGGAGGAACTGTTTTTT.

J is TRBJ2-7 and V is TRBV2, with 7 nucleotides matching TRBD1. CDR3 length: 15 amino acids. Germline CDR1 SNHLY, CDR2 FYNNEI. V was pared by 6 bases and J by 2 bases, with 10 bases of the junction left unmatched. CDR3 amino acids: CASSDPGQIAYEQYF. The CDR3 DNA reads TGTGCCAGCAGCGATCCGGGACAGATAGCCTACGAGCAGTACTTC.

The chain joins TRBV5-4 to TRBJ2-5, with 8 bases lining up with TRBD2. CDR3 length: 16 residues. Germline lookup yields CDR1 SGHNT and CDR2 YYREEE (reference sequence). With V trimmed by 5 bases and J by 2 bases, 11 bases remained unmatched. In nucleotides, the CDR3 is TGTGCCAGCAGTCGGGGGGGGAAGCGAACACAAGAGACCCAGTACTTC. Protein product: CASSRGGKRTQETQYF.

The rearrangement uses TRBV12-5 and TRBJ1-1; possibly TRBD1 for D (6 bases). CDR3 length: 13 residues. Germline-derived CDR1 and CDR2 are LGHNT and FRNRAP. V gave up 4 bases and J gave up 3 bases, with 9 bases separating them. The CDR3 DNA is TGTGCTAGTGGTTCTGGGGGCTACACTGAAGCTTTCTTT. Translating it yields CASGSGGYTEAFF.

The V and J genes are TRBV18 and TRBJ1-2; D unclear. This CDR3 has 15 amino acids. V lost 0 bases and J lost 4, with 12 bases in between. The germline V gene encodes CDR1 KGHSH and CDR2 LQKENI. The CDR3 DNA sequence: TGTGCCAGCTCACCACCAAACAGCGGACTCTATGGCTACACCTTC. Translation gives CASSPPNSGLYGYTF.

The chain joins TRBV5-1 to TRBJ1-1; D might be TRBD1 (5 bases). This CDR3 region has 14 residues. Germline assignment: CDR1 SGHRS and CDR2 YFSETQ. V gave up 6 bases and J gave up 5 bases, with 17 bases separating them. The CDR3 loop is CASNHGGRGTEAFF. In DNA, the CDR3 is TGCGCCAGCAACCACGGGGGTAGAGGGACTGAAGCTTTCTTT.

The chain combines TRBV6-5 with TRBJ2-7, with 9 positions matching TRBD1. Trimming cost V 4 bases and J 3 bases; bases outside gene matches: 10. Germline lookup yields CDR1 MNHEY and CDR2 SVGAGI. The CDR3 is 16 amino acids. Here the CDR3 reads CASSSNTGGAGYEQYF. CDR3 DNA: TGTGCCAGCAGTTCAAATACAGGGGGCGCGGGCTACGAGCAGTACTTC.

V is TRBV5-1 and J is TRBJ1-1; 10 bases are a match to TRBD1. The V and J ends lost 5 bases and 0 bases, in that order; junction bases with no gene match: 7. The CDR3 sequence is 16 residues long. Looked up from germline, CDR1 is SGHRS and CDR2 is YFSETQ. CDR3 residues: CASRTGGGNMNTEAFF. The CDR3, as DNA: TGCGCCAGCAGGACAGGGGGCGGGAACATGAACACTGAAGCTTTCTTT.

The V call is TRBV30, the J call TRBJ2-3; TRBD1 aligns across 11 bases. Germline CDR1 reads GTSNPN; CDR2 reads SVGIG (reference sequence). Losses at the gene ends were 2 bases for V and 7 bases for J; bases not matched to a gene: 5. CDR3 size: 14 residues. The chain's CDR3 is CAWSSGTGGYTQYF. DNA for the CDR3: TGTGCCTGGAGTTCCGGGACAGGGGGTTATACGCAGTATTTT.

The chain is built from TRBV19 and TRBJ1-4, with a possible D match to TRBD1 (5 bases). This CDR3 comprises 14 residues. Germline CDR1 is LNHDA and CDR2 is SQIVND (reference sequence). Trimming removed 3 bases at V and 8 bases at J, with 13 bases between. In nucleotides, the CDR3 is TGTGCCAGTAGTATGGGGCTTTCAAACGAAAAACTGTTTTTT. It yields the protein CASSMGLSNEKLFF.

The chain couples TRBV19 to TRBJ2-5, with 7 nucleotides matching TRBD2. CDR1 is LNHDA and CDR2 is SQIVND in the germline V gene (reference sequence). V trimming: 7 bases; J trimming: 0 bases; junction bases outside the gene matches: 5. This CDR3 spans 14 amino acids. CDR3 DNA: TGTGCCAGTACACGAGCGGGGAACCAAGAGACCCAGTACTTC. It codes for CASTRAGNQETQYF.

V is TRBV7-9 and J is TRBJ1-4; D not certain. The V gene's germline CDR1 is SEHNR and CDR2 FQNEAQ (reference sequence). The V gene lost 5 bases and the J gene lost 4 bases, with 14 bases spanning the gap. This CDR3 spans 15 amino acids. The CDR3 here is CASSQDRVLNEKLFF. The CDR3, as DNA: TGTGCCAGCAGCCAAGACCGGGTCCTTAATGAAAAACTGTTTTTT.

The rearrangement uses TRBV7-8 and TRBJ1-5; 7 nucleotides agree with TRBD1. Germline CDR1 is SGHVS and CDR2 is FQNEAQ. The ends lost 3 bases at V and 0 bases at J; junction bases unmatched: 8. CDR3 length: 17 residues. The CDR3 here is CASSLVRGADSNQPQHF. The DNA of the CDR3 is TGTGCCAGCAGCTTGGTCAGGGGGGCTGATAGCAATCAGCCCCAGCATTTT.

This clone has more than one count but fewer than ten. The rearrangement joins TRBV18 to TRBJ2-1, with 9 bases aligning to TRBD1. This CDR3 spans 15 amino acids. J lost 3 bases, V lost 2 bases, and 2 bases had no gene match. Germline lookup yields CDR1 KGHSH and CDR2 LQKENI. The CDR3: CASSPGQGSYNEQFF. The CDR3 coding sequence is TGTGCCAGCTCACCAGGACAGGGGAGCTACAATGAGCAGTTCTTC.

This chain's CDR3 is CASTLLGAMNTEAFF. The CDR3 nucleotides are TGTGCCAGCACCCTCCTGGGGGCCATGAACACTGAAGCTTTCTTT. This sequence joins TRBV6-5 and TRBJ1-1; D perhaps matches TRBD1 (6 bases). Trimming stripped 7 bases from V and 0 bases from J, with 15 bases between. The CDR3 length is 15 residues. The germline V gene encodes CDR1 MNHEY and CDR2 SVGAGI.

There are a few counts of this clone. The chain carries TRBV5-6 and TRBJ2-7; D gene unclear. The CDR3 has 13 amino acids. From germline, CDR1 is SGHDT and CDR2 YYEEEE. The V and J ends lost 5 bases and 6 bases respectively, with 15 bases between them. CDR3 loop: CASSFRLIGEQYF. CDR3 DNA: TGTGCCAGCAGTTTCCGACTCATCGGCGAGCAGTACTTC. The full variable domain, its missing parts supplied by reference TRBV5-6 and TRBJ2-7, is DAGVTQSPTHLIKTRGQQVTLRCSPKSGHDTVSWYQQALGQGPQFIFQYYEEEERQRGNFPDRFSGHQFPNYSSELNVNALLLGDSALYLCASSFRLIGEQYFGPGTRLTVT.